What follows describes a single T cell receptor beta chain. What it binds is unknown. Primers: 60 Vbeta forward and 13 Jbeta reverse. The protocol was immunoSEQ multiplex PCR, while the TCRdb copy is restricted to in-frame clones and leaves out a portion. The sample spans approximately 120,000 clones; the ten largest clones claim around 2.7%. This specimen comes from a study of cytomegalovirus exposure and HLA in healthy donors. General study findings and limits: For TCR beta chains, V- and J-gene trimming was later linked to a missense DCLRE1C variant. Reports credit the classifier with highly specific, highly sensitive diagnosis of cytomegalovirus status.

CDR1 and CDR2 from the germline V gene are SGHVS and FQNEAQ. This CDR3 is 15 amino acids long. The junction had 9 bases not matched to a gene; V was cut back by 6 bases and J by 6 bases. V gene TRBV7-8 combines with J gene TRBJ2-1; TRBD1 aligns across 9 bases. The TCR comes from a young man in good health and CMV-seronegative. The specimen sequenced was PBMCs. CDR3 in amino acids: CASSRTGGFGNEQFF. The CDR3 bases are TGTGCCAGCAGTCGAACAGGGGGCTTCGGCAATGAGCAGTTCTTC.